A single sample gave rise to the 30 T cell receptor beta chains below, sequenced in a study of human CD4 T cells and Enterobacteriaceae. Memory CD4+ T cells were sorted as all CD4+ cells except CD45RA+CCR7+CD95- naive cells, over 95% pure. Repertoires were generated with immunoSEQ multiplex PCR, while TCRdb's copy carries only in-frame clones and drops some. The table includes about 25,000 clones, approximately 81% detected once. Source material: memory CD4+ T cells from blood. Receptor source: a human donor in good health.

CDR3 in amino acids: CASSSLRGDTEAFF. The CDR3 region has the DNA TGTGCCAGCTCATCTCTTAGGGGAGACACTGAAGCTTTCTTT. V gene TRBV18 combines with J gene TRBJ1-1, with a weak D call TRBD1 (5 bases). Germline V lookup: CDR1 KGHSH, CDR2 LQKENI. The CDR3 has 14 residues. The V end was cut by 5 bases, the J end by 3 bases, with 13 bases between.

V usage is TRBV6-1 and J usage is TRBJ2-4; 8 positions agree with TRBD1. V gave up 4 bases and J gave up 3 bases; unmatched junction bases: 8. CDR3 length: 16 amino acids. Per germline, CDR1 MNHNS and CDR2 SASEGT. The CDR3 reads CASSGKQGGDKNIQYF. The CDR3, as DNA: TGTGCCAGCAGTGGAAAACAGGGGGGTGACAAAAACATTCAGTACTTC.

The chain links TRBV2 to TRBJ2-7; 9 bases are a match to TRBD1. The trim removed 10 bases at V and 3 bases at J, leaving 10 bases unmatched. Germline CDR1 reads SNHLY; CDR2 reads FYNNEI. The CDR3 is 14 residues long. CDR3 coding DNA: TGTGCCATCGCCGGGACAGGGATTTTCTACGAGCAGTACTTC. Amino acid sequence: CAIAGTGIFYEQYF. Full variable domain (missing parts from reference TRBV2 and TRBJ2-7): EPEVTQTPSHQVTQMGQEVILRCVPISNHLYFYWYRQILGQKVEFLVSFYNNEISEKSEIFDDQFSVERPDGSNFTLKIRSTKLEDSAMYFCAIAGTGIFYEQYFGPGTRLTVT.

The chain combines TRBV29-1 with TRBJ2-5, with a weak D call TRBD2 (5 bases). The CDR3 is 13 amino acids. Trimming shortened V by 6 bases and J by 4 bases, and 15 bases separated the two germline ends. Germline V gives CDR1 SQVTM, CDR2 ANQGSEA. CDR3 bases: TGCAGCGTAGGCCGGGGAGTGGGAGAGACCCAGTACTTC. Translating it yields CSVGRGVGETQYF.

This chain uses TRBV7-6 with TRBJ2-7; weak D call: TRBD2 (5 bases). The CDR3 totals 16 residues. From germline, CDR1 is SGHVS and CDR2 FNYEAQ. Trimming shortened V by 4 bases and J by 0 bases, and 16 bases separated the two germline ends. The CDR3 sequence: CASSSTTGSYSYEQYF. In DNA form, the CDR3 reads TGTGCCAGCAGCTCCACTACGGGGTCGTACTCCTACGAGCAGTACTTC.

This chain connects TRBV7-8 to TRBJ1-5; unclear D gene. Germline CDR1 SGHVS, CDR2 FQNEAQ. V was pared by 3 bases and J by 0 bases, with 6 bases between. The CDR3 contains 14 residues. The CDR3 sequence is CASSFVNSNQPQHF. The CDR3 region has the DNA TGTGCCAGCAGCTTCGTTAATAGCAATCAGCCCCAGCATTTT.

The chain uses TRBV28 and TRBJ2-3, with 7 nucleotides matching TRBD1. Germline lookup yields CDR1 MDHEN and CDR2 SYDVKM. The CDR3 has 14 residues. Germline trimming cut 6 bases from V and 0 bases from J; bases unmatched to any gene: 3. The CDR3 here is CASRGTASTDTQYF. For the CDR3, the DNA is TGTGCCAGCAGGGGGACAGCTAGCACAGATACGCAGTATTTT.

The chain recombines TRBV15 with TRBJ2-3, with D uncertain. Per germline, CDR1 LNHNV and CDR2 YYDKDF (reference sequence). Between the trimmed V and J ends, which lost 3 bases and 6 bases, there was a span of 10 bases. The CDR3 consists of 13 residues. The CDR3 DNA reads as TGTGCCACCAGCAGTTCCATACCGGATACGCAGTATTTT. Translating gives CATSSSIPDTQYF.

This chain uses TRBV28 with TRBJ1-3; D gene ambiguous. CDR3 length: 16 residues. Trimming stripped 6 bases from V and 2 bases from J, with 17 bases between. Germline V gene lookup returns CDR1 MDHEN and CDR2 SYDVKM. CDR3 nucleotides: TGTGCCAGCAGACCAAGTGCCCTAGCTGCTGGAAACACCATATATTTT. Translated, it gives CASRPSALAAGNTIYF.

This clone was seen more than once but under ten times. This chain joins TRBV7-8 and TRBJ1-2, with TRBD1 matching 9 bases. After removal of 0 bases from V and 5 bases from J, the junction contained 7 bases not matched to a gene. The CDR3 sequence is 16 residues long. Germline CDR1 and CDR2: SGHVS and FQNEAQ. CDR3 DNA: TGTGCCAGCAGCTTAGCGAGGGGACAGGGCCTGTATGGCTACACCTTC. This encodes CASSLARGQGLYGYTF.

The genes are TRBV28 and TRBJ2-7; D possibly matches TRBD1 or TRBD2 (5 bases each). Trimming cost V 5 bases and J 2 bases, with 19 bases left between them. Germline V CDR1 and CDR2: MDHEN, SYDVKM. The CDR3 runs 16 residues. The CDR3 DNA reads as TGTGCCAGCAGTCGGGCCGGGACGGCGGCCGCCTACGAGCAGTACTTC. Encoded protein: CASSRAGTAAAYEQYF.

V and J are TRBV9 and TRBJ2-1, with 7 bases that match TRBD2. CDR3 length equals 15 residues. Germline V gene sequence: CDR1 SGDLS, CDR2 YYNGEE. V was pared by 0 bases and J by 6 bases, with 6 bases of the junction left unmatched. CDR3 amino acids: CASSVGGSAANEQFF. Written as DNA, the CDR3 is TGTGCCAGCAGCGTAGGCGGGAGTGCAGCCAATGAGCAGTTCTTC. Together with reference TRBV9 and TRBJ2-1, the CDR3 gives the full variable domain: DSGVTQTPKHLITATGQRVTLRCSPRSGDLSVYWYQQSLDQGLQFLIQYYNGEERAKGNILERFSAQQFPDLHSELNLSSLELGDSALYFCASSVGGSAANEQFFGPGTRLTVL.

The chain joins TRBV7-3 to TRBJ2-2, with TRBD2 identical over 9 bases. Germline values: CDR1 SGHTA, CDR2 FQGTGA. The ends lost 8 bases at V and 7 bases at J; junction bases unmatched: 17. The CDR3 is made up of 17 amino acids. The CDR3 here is CASSSVSSGMIGGELFF. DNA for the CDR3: TGTGCCAGCTCGTCGGTGTCTAGCGGGATGATAGGCGGGGAGCTGTTTTTT. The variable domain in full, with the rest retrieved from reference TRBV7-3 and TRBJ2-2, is GAGVSQTPSNKVTEKGKYVELRCDPISGHTALYWYRQSLGQGPEFLIYFQGTGAADDSGLPNDRFFAVRPEGSVSTLKIQRTERGDSAVYLCASSSVSSGMIGGELFFGEGSRLTVL.

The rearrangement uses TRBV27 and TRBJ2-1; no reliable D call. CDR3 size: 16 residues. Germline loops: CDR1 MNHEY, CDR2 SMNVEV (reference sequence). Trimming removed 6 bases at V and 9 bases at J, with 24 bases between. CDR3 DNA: TGTGCCAGCAGCCCGCATTTAAAGACTTGGTTAAGTGAGCAGTTCTTC. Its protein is CASSPHLKTWLSEQFF.

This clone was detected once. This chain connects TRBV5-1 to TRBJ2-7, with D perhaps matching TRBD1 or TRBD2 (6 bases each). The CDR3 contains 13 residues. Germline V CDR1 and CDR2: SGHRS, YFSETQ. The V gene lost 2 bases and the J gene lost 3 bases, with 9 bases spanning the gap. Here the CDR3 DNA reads TGCGCCAGCAGCTTTGAGGGGGGCTACGAGCAGTACTTC. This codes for CASSFEGGYEQYF.

CDR3 protein: CASSLRGGGDEQYF. The CDR3, as DNA: TGTGCCAGCAGTTTGCGGGGGGGCGGCGACGAGCAGTACTTC. The gene calls are TRBV27 and TRBJ2-7, with 9 bases identical to TRBD2. The V and J ends lost 3 bases and 5 bases, in that order; junction bases with no gene match: 5. The germline V gene has CDR1 MNHEY and CDR2 SMNVEV (reference sequence). The length of the CDR3 is 14 residues.

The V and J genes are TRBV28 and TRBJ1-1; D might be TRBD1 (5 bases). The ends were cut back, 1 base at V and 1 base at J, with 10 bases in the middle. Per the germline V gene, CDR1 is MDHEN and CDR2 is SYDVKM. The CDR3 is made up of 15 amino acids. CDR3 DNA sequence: TGTGCCAGCAGTTTATTAAGGGGCCCGAACACTGAAGCTTTCTTT. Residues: CASSLLRGPNTEAFF.

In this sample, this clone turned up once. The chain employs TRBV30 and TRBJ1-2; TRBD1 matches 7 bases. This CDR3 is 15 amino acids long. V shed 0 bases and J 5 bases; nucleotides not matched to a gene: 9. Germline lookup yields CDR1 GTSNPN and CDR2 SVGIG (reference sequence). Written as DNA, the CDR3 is TGTGCCTGGAGTGTACGCGGCAGGGGGGAATATGGCTACACCTTC. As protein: CAWSVRGRGEYGYTF.

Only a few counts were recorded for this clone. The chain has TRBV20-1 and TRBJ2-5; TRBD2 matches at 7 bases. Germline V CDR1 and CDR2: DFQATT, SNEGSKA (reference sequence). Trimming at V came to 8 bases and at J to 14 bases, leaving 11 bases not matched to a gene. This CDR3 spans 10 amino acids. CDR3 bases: TGCAGTCCCAAAGCGGGAAAATCCTACTTC. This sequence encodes CSPKAGKSYF.

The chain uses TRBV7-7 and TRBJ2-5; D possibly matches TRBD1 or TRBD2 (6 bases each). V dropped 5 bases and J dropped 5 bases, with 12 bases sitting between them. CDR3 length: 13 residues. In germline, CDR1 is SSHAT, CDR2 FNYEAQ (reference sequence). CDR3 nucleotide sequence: TGTGCCAGCAGCCCGGGGGCCGGGGAGACCCAGTACTTC. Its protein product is CASSPGAGETQYF. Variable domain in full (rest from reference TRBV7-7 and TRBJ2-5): GAGVSQSPRYKVTKRGQDVTLRCDPISSHATLYWYQQALGQGPEFLTYFNYEAQPDKSGLPSDRFSAERPEGSISTLTIQRTEQRDSAMYRCASSPGAGETQYFGPGTRLLVL.

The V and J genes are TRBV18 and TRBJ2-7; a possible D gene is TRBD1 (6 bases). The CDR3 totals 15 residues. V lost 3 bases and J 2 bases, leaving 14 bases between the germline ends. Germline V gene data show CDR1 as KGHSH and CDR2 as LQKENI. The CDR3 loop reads CASSPQGWGTYEQYF. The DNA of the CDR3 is TGTGCCAGCTCACCGCAGGGGTGGGGAACCTACGAGCAGTACTTC.

CDR3 residues: CASSLFGLAQNKDTQYF. In DNA, the CDR3 is TGTGCCAGCAGTTTATTCGGACTAGCGCAAAATAAAGATACGCAGTATTTT. V is TRBV27 and J is TRBJ2-3, with 9 bases fitting TRBD2. The CDR3 length is 17 residues. Germline V gene lookup returns CDR1 MNHEY and CDR2 SMNVEV (reference sequence). V lost 1 base and J lost 5; bases outside the gene matches: 10.

CDR3 amino acids: CASSKARWPQIKETQYF. The CDR3 nucleotides read TGTGCCAGCAGCAAAGCACGCTGGCCTCAAATCAAAGAGACCCAGTACTTC. The chain has TRBV21-1 and TRBJ2-5; the listed D gene, TRBD1, was not tested against the DNA. TRBV21-1 is reported as a pseudogene. The CDR3 sequence is 17 residues long.

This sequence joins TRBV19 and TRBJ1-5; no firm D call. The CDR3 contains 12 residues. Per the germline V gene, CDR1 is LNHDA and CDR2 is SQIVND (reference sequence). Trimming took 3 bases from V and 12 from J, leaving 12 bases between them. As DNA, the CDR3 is TGTGCCAGTAGTATGGAGTTCAGCAACCAGCATTTT. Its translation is CASSMEFSNQHF. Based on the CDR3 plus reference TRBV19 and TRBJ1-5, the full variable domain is DGGITQSPKYLFRKEGQNVTLSCEQNLNHDAMYWYRQDPGQGLRLIYYSQIVNDFQKGDIAEGYSVSREKKESFPLTVTSAQKNPTAFYLCASSMEFSNQHFGDGTRLSIL.

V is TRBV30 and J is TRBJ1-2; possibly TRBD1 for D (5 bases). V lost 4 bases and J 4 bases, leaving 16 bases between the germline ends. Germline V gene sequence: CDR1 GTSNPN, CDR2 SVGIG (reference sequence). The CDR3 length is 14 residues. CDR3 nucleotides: TGTGCCTGGACGCTACAACTGACAGTCTATGGCTACACCTTC. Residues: CAWTLQLTVYGYTF.

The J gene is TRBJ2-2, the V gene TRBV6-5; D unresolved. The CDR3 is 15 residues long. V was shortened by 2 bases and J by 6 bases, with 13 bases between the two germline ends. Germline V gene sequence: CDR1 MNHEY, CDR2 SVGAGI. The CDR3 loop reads CASSYTPGPPGELFF. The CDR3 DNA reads TGTGCCAGCAGTTACACCCCGGGCCCCCCCGGGGAGCTGTTTTTT.

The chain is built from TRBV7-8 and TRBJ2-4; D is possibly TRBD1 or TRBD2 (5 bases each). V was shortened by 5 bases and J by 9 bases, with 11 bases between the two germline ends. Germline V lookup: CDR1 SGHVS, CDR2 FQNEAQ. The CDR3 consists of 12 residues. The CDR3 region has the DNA TGTGCCAGCAGCCGGGACCAAGGCATTCAGTACTTC. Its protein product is CASSRDQGIQYF.

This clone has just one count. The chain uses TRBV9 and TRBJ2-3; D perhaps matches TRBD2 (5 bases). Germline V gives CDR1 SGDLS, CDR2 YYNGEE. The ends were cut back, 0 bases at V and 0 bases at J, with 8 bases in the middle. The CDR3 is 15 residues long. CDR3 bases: TGTGCCAGCAGCGTAGAAGGACTTAGCACAGATACGCAGTATTTT. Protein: CASSVEGLSTDTQYF.

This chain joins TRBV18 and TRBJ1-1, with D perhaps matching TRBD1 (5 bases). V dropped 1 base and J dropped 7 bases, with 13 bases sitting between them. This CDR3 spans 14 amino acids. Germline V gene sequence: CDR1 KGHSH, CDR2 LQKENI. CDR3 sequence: CASSPQGGGYEAFF. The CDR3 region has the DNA TGTGCCAGCTCACCACAGGGTGGGGGTTATGAAGCTTTCTTT.

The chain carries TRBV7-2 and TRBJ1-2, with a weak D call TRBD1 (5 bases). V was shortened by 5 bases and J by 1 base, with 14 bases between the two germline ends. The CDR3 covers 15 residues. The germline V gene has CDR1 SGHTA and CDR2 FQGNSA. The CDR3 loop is CASSLRGRINYGYTF. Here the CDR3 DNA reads TGTGCCAGCAGCCTTAGGGGCAGAATTAACTATGGCTACACCTTC.